This T cell receptor (beta chain) was observed in a study of CD8+ T cells in alopecia areata. Whole-study context: In an open-label trial, patients got 5 to 10 mg tofacitinib twice daily.

In each case, RNA was isolated and then reverse transcribed into cDNA as the sequencing template. Sequencing was performed with immunoSEQ multiplex PCR; in TCRdb, only in-frame clones are kept and a portion is missing. The table shows fewer than 100,000 clones, with 35% to 50% occurring only once. Points from the study as a whole: Compared with normal scalp, lesional scalp had higher clonality and more expanded CD8+ clones.

As for this clone: Antigen unknown.

Lesional scalp punch biopsies and peripheral blood were collected from alopecia areata patients. The CDR3 is 15 residues long. The ends lost 0 bases at V and 7 bases at J; junction bases unmatched: 4. Per the germline V gene, CDR1 is LNHNV and CDR2 is YYDKDF (reference sequence). The sample taken for sequencing was CD4+ T cells sorted from blood. This TCR derives from a human donor with alopecia areata. The chain combines TRBV15 with TRBJ2-1; 9 bases map to TRBD2. The CDR3 nucleotides read TGTGCCACCAGCAGAGATCTAGCGGGGTCAAATGAGCAGTTCTTC. Protein: CATSRDLAGSNEQFF.